This TCR beta chain emerged from a study of cytomegalovirus exposure and HLA in healthy donors. Study-wide results and limits: The study had only CMV serostatus as immune exposure information.

Trimming at V came to 5 bases and at J to 6 bases, leaving 9 bases not matched to a gene. The CDR3 contains 14 residues. Germline V gives CDR1 SGHAT, CDR2 FQNNGV. Primers: 60 Vbeta forward and 13 Jbeta reverse. Original data processing: Some 9.9 million shared chains were among around 80 million unique TCR beta chains counted in a later analysis. Method: immunoSEQ multiplex PCR; TCRdb's copy keeps in-frame clones and lacks some. The V and J calls and the clone size are those of that table, but D and trimming were determined from the DNA. The data contain roughly 140,000 clones, roughly three quarters of them singletons. In regard to this clone: Antigen specificity is unknown.

The chain has TRBV11-2 and TRBJ2-7; 8 positions agree with TRBD1. This receptor was taken from a man in his sixties in good health and CMV-seronegative. The sequenced sample consisted of PBMCs. The CDR3: CASSLAGGRGEQYF. The CDR3 DNA sequence: TGTGCCAGCAGCCTCGCAGGGGGCCGGGGCGAGCAGTACTTC.